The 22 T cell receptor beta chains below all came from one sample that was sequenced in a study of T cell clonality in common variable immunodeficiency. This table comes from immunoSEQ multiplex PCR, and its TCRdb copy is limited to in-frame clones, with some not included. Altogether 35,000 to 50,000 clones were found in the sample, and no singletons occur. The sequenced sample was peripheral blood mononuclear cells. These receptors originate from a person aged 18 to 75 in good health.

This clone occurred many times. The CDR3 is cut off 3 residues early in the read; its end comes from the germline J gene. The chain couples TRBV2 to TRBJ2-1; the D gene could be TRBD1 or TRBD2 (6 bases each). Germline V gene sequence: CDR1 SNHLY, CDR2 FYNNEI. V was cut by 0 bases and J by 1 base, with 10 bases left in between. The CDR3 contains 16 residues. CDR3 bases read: TGTGCCAGCAGTGAAGCGCAGGGGAGGTCCTACAATGAG. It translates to CASSEAQGRSYNE. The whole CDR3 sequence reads CASSEAQGRSYNEQFF.

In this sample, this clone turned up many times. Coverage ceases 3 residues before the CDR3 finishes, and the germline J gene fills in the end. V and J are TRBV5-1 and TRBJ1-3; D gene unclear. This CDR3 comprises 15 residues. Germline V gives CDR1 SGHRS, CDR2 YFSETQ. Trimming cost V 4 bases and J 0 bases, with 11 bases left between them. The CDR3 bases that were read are TGCGCCAGCAGCCCTGCGGGGAGCTCTGGAAACACC. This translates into CASSPAGSSGNT. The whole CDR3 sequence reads CASSPAGSSGNTIYF.

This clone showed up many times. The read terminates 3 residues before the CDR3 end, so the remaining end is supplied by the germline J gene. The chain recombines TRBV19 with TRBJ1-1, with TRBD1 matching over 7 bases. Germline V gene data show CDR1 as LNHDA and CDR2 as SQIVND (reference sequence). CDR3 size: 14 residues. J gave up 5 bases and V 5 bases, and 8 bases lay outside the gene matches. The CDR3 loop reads CASSATGPGTEAFF. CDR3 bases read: TGTGCCAGTAGTGCGACAGGGCCCGGGACTGAA.

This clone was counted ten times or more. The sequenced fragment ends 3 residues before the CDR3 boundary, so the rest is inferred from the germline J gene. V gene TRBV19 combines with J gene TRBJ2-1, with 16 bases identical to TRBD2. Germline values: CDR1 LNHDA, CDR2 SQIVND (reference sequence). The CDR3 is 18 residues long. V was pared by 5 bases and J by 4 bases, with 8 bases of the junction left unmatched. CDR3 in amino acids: CASSGSGTSGGAYNEQFF. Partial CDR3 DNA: TGTGCCAGTAGTGGTTCCGGGACTAGCGGGGGGGCTTACAATGAG.

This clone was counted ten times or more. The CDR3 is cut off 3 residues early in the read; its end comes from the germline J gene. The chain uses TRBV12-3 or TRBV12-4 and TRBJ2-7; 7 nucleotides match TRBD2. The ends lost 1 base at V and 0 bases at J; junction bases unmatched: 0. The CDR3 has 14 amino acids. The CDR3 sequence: CASSLGGGSYEQYF. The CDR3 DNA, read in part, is TGTGCCAGCAGTTTAGGCGGGGGCTCCTACGAG.

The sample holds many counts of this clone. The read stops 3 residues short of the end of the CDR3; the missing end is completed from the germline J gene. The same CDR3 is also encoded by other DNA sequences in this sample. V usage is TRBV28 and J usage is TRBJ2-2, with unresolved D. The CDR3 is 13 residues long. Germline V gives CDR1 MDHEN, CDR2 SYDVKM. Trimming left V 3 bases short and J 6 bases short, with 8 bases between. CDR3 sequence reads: CASSFVLAGELFF. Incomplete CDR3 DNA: TGTGCCAGCAGTTTCGTTCTAGCCGGGGAG.

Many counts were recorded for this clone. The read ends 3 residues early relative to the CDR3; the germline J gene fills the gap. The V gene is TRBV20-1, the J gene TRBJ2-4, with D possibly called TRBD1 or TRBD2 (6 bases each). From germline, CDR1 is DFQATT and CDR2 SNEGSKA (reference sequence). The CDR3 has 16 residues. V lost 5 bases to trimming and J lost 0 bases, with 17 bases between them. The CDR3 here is CSAYGGTTPAKNIQYF. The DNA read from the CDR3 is TGCAGTGCTTACGGAGGGACAACCCCAGCCAAAAACATT.

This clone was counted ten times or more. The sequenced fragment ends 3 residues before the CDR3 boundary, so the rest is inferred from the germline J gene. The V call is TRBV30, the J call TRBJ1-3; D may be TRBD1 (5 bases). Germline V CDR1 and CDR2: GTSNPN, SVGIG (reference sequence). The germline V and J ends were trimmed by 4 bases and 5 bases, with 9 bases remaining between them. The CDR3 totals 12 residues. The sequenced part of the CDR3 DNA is TGTGCCTGGAAGGGGCTGAGAAACACC. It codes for CAWKGLRNT. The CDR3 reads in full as CAWKGLRNTIYF.

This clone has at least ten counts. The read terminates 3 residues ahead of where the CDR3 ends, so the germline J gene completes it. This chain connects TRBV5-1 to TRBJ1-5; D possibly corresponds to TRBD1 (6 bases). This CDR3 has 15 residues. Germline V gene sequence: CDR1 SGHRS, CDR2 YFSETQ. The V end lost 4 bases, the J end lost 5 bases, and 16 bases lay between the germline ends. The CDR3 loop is CASSPGQGSYQPQHF. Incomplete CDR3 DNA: TGCGCCAGCAGCCCGGGGCAGGGGAGTTATCAGCCC.

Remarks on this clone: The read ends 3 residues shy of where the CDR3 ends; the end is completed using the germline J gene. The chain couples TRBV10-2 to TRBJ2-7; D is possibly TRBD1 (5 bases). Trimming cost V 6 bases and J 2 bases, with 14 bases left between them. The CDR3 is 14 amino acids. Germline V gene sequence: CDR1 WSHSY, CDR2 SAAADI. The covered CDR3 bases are TGCGCCAGCAGATTACCAGGGCCGGCCTACGAG. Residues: CASRLPGPAYE. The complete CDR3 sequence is CASRLPGPAYEQYF.

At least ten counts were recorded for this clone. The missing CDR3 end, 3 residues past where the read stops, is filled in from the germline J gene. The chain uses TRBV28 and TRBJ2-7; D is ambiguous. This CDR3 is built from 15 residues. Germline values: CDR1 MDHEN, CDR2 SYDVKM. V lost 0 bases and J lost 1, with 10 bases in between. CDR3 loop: CASSLWSILSYEQYF. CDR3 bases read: TGTGCCAGCAGTTTATGGTCAATACTATCCTACGAG.

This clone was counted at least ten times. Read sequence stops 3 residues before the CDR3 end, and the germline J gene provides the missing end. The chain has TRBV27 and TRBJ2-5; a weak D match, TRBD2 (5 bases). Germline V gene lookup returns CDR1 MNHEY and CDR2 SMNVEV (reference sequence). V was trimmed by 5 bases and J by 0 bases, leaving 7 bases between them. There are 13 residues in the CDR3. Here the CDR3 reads CASSQADQETQYF. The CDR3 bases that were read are TGTGCCAGCAGTCAAGCGGACCAAGAGACC.

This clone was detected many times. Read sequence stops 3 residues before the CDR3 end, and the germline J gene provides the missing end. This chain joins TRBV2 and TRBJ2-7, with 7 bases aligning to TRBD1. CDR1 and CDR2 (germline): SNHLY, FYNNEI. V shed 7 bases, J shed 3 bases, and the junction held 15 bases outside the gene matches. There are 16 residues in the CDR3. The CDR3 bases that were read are TGTGCCAGCACAAACCCCTTTGAGACAGGGATCTACGAG. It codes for CASTNPFETGIYE. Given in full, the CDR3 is CASTNPFETGIYEQYF.

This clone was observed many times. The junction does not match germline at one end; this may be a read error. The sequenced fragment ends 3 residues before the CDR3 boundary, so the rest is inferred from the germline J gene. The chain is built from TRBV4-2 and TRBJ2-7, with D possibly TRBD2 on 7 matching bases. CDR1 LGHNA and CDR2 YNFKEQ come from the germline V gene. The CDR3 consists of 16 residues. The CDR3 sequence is CASSQVLGGGRGEQYF. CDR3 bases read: TGCGCCAGCAGCCAAGTGCTGGGGGGGGGCCGAGGCGAG.

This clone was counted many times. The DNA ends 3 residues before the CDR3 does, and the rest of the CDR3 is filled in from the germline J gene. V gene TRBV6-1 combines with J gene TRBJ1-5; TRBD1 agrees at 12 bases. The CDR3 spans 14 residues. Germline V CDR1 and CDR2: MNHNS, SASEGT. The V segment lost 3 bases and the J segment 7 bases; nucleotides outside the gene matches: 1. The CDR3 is CASSEGQGAQPQHF. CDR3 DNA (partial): TGTGCCAGCAGTGAGGGACAGGGGGCCCAGCCC.

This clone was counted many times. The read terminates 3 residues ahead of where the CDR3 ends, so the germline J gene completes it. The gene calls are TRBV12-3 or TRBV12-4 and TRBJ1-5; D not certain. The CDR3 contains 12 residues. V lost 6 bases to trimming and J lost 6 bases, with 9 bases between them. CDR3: CASSVEGQPQHF. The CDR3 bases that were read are TGTGCCAGCAGCGTTGAGGGTCAGCCC.

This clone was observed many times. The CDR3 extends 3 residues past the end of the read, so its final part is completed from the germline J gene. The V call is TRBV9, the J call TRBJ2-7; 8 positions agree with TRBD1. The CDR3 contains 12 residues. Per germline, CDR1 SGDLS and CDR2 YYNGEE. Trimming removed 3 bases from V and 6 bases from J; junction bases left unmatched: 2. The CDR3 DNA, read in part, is TGTGCCAGCAGCGCGGGGACAGGCGAG. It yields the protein CASSAGTGE. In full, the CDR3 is CASSAGTGEQYF. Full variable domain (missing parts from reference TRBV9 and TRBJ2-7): DSGVTQTPKHLITATGQRVTLRCSPRSGDLSVYWYQQSLDQGLQFLIQYYNGEERAKGNILERFSAQQFPDLHSELNLSSLELGDSALYFCASSAGTGEQYFGPGTRLTVT.

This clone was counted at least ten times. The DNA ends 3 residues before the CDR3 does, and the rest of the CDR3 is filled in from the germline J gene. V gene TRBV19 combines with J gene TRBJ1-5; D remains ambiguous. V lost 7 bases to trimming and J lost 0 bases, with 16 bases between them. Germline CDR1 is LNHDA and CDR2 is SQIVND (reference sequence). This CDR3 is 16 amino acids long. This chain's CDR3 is CASTLTQRDSNQPQHF. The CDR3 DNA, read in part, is TGTGCCAGTACCCTAACACAGAGAGATAGCAATCAGCCC.

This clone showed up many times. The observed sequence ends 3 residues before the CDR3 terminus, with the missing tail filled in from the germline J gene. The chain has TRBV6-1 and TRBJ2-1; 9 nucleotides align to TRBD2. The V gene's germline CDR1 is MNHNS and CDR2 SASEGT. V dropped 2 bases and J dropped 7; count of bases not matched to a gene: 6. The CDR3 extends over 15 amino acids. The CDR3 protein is CASSENWAGGNEQFF. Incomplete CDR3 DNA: TGTGCCAGCAGTGAAAACTGGGCGGGGGGGAATGAG.

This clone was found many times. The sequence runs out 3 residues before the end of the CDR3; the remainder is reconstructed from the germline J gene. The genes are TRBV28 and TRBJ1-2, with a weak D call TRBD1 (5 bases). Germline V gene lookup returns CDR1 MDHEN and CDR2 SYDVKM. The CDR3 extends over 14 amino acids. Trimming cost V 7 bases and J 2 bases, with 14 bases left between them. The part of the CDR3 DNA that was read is TGTGCCAGCATAGCTTTTACAGGAAACTATGGC. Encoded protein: CASIAFTGNYG. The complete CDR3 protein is CASIAFTGNYGYTF.

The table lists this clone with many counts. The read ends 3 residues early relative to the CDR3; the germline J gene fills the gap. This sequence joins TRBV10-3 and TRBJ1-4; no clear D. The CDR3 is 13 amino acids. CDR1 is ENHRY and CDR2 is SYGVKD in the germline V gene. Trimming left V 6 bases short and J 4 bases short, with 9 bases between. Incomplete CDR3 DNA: TGTGCCATCAGGGGCAGGAGTAATGAAAAA. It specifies CAIRGRSNEK. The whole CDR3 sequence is CAIRGRSNEKLFF.

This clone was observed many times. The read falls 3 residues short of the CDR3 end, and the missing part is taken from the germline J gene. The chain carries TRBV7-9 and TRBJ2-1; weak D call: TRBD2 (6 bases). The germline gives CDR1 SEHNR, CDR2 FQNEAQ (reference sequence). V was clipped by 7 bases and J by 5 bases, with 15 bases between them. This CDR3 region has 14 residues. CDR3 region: CASTRPSANNEQFF. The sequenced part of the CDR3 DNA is TGTGCCAGCACCCGGCCTAGCGCTAACAATGAG.